This TCR beta chain was sequenced during a study of T cells in Graves' hyperthyroidism and ophthalmopathy. The TCR beta CDR3 regions underwent amplification using RNA transcripts as the source. The HTBI primer set served for first-round RT-PCR of the TCR CDR3. TCRdb recomputed calls from the multiplex PCR reads with MiXCR, one row per CDR3 protein. The data contain over 500,000 distinct CDR3 sequences, 40% to 50% of them singletons. Exclusion of a patient resulted from uncontrolled infection, other autoimmune disease, pregnancy or lactation. The source is an adult woman with Graves' disease, either hyperthyroidism or ophthalmopathy (not recorded which). Specimen: peripheral blood or thyroid tissue (not recorded which).

This CDR3 reads CATQGGPTNEKLFF. For the CDR3, the DNA is TGTGCCACCCAGGGGGGGCCAACTAATGAAAAACTGTTTTTT. The chain has TRBV10-3 and TRBJ1-4, with 7 bases lining up with TRBD1. Germline trimming cut 10 bases from V and 0 bases from J; bases unmatched to any gene: 5. Germline V gene lookup returns CDR1 ENHRY and CDR2 SYGVKD. The CDR3 totals 14 residues.